This T cell receptor beta chain was sequenced for a study of blood T cell repertoires in COVID-19 (dated by TCRdb to the early 2020s). Turning to the overall study: Samples covering the acute and convalescent phases of COVID-19 were provided by collaborators in the United States, Italy and Spain. Samples were obtained from the ongoing ImmuneRACE study (first 160 participants) and from 1,254 subjects provided by 6 global collaborators. The repertoires were released in a freely available public database intended as a resource for research on the immune response to SARS-CoV-2. The prospective study material was composed of cDNA or gDNA derived from T cells, B-cell-depleted T cells, or PBMCs. Where HLA class I and class II types were available, the types were taken from metadata supplied by the sample provider, not from assay-based typing. Nearly every sample came with metadata listing a de-identified subject ID, COVID-19 status, age in years and sex. The dataset comprised deeply sampled blood TCRbeta repertoires from subjects exposed to, actively infected with, or recovered from COVID-19. Beyond this particular receptor, the publication reports: The quantity of clinical and demographic metadata differed by source and by participant and was supplied without curation.

On this clone: The target of this receptor is not known. No base qualities exist here, and no much larger clone lies one base off it.

Each collaborating institution followed its own protocols to collect whole blood in K2EDTA tubes. For TCRbeta analysis, collaborator samples were shipped as frozen whole blood, as isolated PBMCs, or as DNA extracted from either sample type. TCRbeta CDR3 regions were amplified from genomic DNA by means of the immunoSEQ Assay, a bias-controlled multiplex PCR. The authors' pipeline ran thus. The number of nucleated cells in each sample was estimated by amplification of reference gene primers within the assay. Sequence reads were collapsed and filtered to measure the absolute abundance of every unique TCRbeta CDR3 rearrangement. For each sample, productive Simpson clonality was calculated as the square root of Simpson's diversity index over productive rearrangements. The source is immuneACCESS, and TCRdb retained only in-frame sequences with V and J called. Part of the clones is not carried over; for the studies checked, unresolved V genes explain less than half of this, and the remainder is unexplained. Clone size and V and J calls were adopted from that table, with D and trimming inferred from the DNA. In this sample the table shows roughly 40,000 clones, 85% to 95% of which occur a single time. The ten largest account for around 5% of the sample.

V is shortened by 5 bases, J by 9 bases, and the region joining them spans 12 bases. From the germline V gene, CDR1 is SGDLS and CDR2 is YYNGEE. Inclusive of the bounding cysteine and phenylalanine, the CDR3 is 12 residues long. CDR3 DNA only is kept here, 36 bases in frame from base 1. Sequencing was done on a sample of peripheral blood. This chain is built from TRBV9 and TRBJ2-1; TRBD1 is a weak D gene call, 6 bases matching. The clonotype comes from a human donor in a cohort sampled during active COVID-19. The CDR3 region has the sequence CASSTGSPEQFF. The nucleotide sequence is given as TGTGCCAGCAGTACAGGGTCACCTGAGCAGTTCTTC. The full variable domain, with segments outside the CDR3 supplied by the reference TRBV9 and TRBJ2-1 proteins, appears as DSGVTQTPKHLITATGQRVTLRCSPRSGDLSVYWYQQSLDQGLQFLIQYYNGEERAKGNILERFSAQQFPDLHSELNLSSLELGDSALYFCASSTGSPEQFFGPGTRLTVL.